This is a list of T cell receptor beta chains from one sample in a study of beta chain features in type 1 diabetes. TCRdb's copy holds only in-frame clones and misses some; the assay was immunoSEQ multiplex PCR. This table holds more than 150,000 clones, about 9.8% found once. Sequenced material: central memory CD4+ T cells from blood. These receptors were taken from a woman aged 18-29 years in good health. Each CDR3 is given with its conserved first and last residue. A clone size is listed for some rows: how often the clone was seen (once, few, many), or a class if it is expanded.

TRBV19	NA	CASKTQGKDGYTF
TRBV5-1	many	CASSDTGGVNEQYF
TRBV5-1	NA	CASSPTQATEETQYF
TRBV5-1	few	CASTRTGDVNEQFF
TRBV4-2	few	CASSQDEGANTEAFF
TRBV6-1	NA	CASSAQYTQETQYF
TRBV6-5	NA	CASTSTSGRPETQYF
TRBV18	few	CASSPRSGEDGYTF
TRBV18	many	CASSPRGPEAFF
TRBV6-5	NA	CASSLGWGGSYEQYF
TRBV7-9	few	CASSLKGEHGYTF
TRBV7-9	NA	CASSLGGGAYNEQFF
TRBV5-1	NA	CASSLYLSGAGELFF
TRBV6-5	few	CASSYSLGEGIWFF
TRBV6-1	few	CASSEVTVSPLHF
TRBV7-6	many	CASSSVAGYEQYF
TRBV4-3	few	CASSLLLAQPQHF
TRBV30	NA	CAWSRVAWRNRGSNYGYTF
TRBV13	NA	CASSLQGSGNTIYF
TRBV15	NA	CATSRVGLSSGANVLTF
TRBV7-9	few	CASRPGTGSSYEQYF
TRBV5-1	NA	CASSLVGAEYNEQFF
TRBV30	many	CAWSVTYEQYF